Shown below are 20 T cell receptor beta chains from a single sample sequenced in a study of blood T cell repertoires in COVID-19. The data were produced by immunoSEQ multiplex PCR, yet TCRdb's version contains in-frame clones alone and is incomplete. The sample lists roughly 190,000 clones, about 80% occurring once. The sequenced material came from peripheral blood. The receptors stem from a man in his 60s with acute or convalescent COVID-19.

CDR3 DNA: TGTGCCAGCAGTTATCCAGGGGATAGCCGTGAAGCTTTCTTT. Amino acid sequence: CASSYPGDSREAFF. The genes are TRBV6-5 and TRBJ1-1, with D maybe TRBD1 (6 bases). CDR1 is MNHEY, CDR2 SVGAGI, per germline. The CDR3 spans 14 residues. Trimming took off 3 bases at V and 7 bases at J, with 15 bases between the two ends.

The CDR3 protein is CASSQQTPRESPLHF. CDR3 nucleotides: TGCGCCAGCAGCCAACAGACTCCTCGGGAATCACCCCTCCACTTT. This rearrangement joins TRBV4-3 to TRBJ1-6; D uncertain. Deletions cut 2 bases from V and 10 bases from J, with 15 bases between. This CDR3 is 15 amino acids long. Germline loops: CDR1 LGHNA, CDR2 YSLEER.

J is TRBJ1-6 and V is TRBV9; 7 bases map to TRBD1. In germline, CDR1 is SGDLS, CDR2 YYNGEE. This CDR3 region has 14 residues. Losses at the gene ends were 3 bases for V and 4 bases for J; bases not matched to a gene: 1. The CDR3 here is CASSATGYNSPLHF. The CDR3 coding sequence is TGTGCCAGCAGCGCGACAGGGTATAATTCACCCCTCCACTTT.

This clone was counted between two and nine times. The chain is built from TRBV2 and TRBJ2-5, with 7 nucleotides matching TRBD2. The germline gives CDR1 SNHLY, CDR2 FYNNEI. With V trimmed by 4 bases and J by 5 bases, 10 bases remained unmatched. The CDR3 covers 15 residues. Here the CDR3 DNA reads TGTGCCAGCAGTGGGGGAGGGGCCGCAGGGGAGACCCAGTACTTC. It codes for CASSGGGAAGETQYF.

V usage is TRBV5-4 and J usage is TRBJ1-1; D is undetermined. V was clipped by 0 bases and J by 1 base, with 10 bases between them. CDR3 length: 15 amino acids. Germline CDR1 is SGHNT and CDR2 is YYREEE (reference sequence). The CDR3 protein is CASSLGETSNTEAFF. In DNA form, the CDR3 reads TGTGCCAGCAGCTTGGGGGAGACCTCGAACACTGAAGCTTTCTTT.

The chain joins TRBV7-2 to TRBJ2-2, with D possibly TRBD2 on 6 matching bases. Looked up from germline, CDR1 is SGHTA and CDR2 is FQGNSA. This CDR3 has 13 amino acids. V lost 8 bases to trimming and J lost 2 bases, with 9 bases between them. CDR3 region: CASRGANTGELFF. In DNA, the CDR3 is TGTGCCAGCCGCGGGGCCAACACCGGGGAGCTGTTTTTT.

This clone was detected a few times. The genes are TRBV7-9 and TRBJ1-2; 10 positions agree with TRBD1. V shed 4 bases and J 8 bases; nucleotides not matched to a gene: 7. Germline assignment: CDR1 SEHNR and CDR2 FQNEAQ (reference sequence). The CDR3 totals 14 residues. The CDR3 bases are TGTGCCAGCAGCTCAAGACAGGGGGCGCGAGGCTACACCTTC. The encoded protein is CASSSRQGARGYTF.

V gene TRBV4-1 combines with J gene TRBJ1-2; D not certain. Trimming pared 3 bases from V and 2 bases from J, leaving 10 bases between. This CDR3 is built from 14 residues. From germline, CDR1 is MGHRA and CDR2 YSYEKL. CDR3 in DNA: TGCGCCAGCAGCCAGGCCCGAGGGAACTATGGCTACACCTTC. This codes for CASSQARGNYGYTF.

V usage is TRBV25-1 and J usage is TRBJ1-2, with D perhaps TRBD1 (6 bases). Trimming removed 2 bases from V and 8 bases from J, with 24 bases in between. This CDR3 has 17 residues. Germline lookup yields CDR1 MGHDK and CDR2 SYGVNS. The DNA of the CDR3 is TGTGCCAGCAGTGAAGGGGGGGCGACAGACCGGGCGGTCGGCTACACCTTC. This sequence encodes CASSEGGATDRAVGYTF.

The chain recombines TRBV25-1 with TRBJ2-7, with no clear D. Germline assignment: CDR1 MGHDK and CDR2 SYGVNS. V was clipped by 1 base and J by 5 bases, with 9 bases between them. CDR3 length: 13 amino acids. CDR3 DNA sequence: TGTGCCAGCAGTGAATCAGGTTGGGACGAGCAGTACTTC. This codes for CASSESGWDEQYF.

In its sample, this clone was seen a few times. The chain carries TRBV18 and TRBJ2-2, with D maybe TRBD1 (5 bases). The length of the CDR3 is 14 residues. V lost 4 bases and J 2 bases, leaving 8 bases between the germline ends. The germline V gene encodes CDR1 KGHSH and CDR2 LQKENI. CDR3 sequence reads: CASSLQGNTGELFF. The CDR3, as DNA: TGTGCCAGCTCACTCCAGGGTAACACCGGGGAGCTGTTTTTT.

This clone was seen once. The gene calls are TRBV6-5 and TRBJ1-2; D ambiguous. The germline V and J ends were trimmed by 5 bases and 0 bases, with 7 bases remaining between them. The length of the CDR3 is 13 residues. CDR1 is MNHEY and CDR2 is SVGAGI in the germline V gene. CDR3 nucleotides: TGTGCCAGCAGTCCGACACCTAACTATGGCTACACCTTC. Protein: CASSPTPNYGYTF.

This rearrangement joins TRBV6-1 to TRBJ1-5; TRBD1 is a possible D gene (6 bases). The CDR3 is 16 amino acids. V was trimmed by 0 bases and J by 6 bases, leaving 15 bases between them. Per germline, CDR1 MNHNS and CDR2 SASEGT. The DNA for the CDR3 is TGTGCCAGCAGTGAAGCGCCGCAGGGGATTATTCAGCCCCAGCATTTT. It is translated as CASSEAPQGIIQPQHF.

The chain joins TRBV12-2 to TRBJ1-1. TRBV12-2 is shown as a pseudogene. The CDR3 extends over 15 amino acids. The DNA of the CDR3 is TGTGCAAGTCGCTTAGAAACCTCGCGGGAGGCTGAAGCTTTCTTT. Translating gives CASRLETSREAEAFF.

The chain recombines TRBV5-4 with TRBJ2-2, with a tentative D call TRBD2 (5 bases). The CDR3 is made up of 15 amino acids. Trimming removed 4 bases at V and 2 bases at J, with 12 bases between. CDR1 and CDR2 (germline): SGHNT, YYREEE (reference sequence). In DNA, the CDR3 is TGTGCCAGCAGCCCTCCGGGATCCAACACCGGGGAGCTGTTTTTT. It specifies CASSPPGSNTGELFF.

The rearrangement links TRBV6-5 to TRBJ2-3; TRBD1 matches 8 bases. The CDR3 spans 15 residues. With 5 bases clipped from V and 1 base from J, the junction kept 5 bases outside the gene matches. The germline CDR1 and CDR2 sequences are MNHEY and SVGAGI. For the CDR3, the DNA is TGTGCCAGCAGTCGAGACAGGGGAGGCACAGATACGCAGTATTTT. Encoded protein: CASSRDRGGTDTQYF.

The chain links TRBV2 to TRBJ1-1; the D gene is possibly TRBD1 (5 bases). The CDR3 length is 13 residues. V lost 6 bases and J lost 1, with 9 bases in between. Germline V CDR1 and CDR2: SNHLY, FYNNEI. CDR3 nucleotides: TGTGCCAGCAGGGCAGGGCCGAACACTGAAGCTTTCTTT. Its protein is CASRAGPNTEAFF.

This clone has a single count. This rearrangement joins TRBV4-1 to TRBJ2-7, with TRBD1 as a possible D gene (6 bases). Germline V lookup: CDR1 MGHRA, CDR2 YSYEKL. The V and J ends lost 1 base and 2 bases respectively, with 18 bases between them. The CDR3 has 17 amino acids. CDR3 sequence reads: CASSQVMGQDRPYEQYF. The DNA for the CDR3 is TGCGCCAGCAGCCAAGTAATGGGACAAGACAGGCCCTACGAGCAGTACTTC.

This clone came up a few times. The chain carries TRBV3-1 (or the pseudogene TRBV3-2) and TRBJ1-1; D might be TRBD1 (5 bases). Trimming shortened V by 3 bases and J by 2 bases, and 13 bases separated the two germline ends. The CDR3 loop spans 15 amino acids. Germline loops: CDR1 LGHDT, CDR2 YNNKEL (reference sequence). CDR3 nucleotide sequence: TGTGCCAGCAGCCACTATCAAGGGGAAAACACTGAAGCTTTCTTT. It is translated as CASSHYQGENTEAFF.

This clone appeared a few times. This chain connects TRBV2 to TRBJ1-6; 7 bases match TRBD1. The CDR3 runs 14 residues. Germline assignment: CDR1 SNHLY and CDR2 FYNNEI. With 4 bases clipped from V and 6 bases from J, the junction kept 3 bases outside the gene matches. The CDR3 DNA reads TGTGCCAGCAGTGGGGGGACAGTTAATTCACCCCTCCACTTT. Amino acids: CASSGGTVNSPLHF.